This T cell receptor (beta chain) was sequenced for a study of T cells in Graves' hyperthyroidism and ophthalmopathy (dated by TCRdb to between 2018 and 2021). General notes on the study: Peripheral blood was sampled at the time of initial diagnosis, prior to any treatment. A discovery cohort of roughly 100 patients, 43 with Graves' ophthalmopathy and under 60 with stable Graves' hyperthyroidism, was used to find distinguishing TCR V-J signatures. Prospective prediction of ophthalmopathy was tested in an independent validation cohort of 18 to 20 hyperthyroidism patients and roughly 16 patients who later progressed to ophthalmopathy. For training and testing, the 100 or so patients in the discovery cohort were randomly divided in a 7:3 ratio. The study also compared thyroid tissue and blood T-cell repertoires from roughly 6 Graves' hyperthyroidism patients. Following sampling, methimazole starting at 30 mg daily was given to hyperthyroidism patients, and high-dose intravenous methylprednisolone was given to ophthalmopathy patients. The paper reports TCR Vbeta CDR3 sequencing of roughly 140 peripheral blood samples: 43 ophthalmopathy, under 80 hyperthyroidism and roughly 17 progressor patients.

Stable Graves' hyperthyroidism was defined as the absence of progression to ophthalmopathy over 18 months of follow-up. Hyperthyroidism patients were aged 18 to 65 years and newly diagnosed, with disease duration of less than 2 months. Exclusion was applied to patients with uncontrolled infections, other autoimmune diseases, pregnancy or lactation. Diagnoses were established on the basis of clinical symptoms, serum thyroxine and TRAb, thyroid ultrasound, and orbital computed tomography. PBMCs were separated from approximately 9.9 ml of fresh peripheral blood using Ficoll-Paque density gradient centrifugation. Total RNA was extracted with Trizol reagent, and quality was checked on an Agilent 2100 Bioanalyzer. Paper-wide results and their limitations: In validation, the model predicted progression to ophthalmopathy with 65% to 71% sensitivity and over 72% specificity, a median of 6.5 months before onset. A 13 V-J signature model separated ophthalmopathy from stable hyperthyroidism, with 87.88% sensitivity and just under 84% specificity in cross-validation and 80%/75% in testing. Most expanded thyroid clonotypes (frequency above 0.001) were also detected in blood, suggesting blood repertoires may reflect thyroid immune responses. Sample size was not statistically predetermined, and blinding of investigators to group allocation was not performed.

V is shortened by 6 bases, J by 4 bases, and the region joining them spans 9 bases. The germline V gene provides CDR1 MDHEN and CDR2 SYDVKM. Taken from cysteine to phenylalanine, the CDR3 has 13 residues. CDR3 DNA is the only sequence kept; it has 39 bases, read in frame from the first base. The TCR beta CDR3 regions were amplified from RNA transcripts. For the first round of RT-PCR on the TCR CDR3, the HTBI primer set was used together with the Qiagen OneStep RT-PCR kit. Libraries were constructed in a second round of multiplex PCR, after which size selection and purification were carried out. Sequencing of the libraries was done on an Illumina HiSeq2000 using paired-end 100 bp reads. For the original study's pipeline: SOAPnuke was used to process the raw data, throwing out any read that contained adapters or uncalled bases, had a mean Phred below 15, or lacked an exact constant-primer or identifier match. High-quality paired reads were merged with COPE v1.2.5, and unique nucleotide sequences were defined as clonotypes. Clonotypes were aligned to IMGT TRBV, TRBD and TRBJ reference segments using MiTCR v1.1. The analysis included only V-J combinations with a frequency above 0.0001, which together covered about 99% of the repertoires. A TCS score was defined as the ratio of F50 (clonal expansion) to E x V (chaos), with BLOSUM62-based TCRdist applied between CDR3 peptides within each V-J. Welch's t-statistics and random forest reduced roughly 540 V-J features to 10 to 15, which were used in a naive Bayes classifier (R e1071). The public sequencing data were trimmed at Q25 with fastp and processed into clonotypes with MiXCR by TCRdb, which kept only in-frame beta chains. Rows with a matching CDR3 protein are joined into one entry that keeps the most common DNA and genes. The V and J calls were not made by the authors but by TCRdb's processing. The sample table shows 600,000 to 900,000 distinct CDR3 sequences, and 15% to 20% are seen once. Clones ranked in the top ten supply around 8.1% of the sample.

About this clonotype itself: What this receptor recognizes is not known. Per-base quality was not reported, and no clone a single base away is much larger than it.

Sequencing was performed on blood. The receptor was isolated from a man aged 18 to 35 with Graves' hyperthyroidism. The receptor chain draws on TRBV28 and TRBJ2-2, with TRBD1 perhaps the D gene, on 6 matching bases. The CDR3 here reads CASRQGTTGELFF. The DNA reads TGTGCCAGCAGGCAGGGGACCACCGGGGAGCTGTTTTTT.